This record covers a single T cell receptor beta chain. TCRdb keeps only in-frame clones here, not all; method: immunoSEQ multiplex PCR. The table has around 190,000 clones, about four fifths seen once. The source of the sample is a study of blood T cell repertoires in COVID-19. The wider study: The United States, Italy and Spain supplied acute and convalescent COVID-19 samples. PBMCs, B-cell-depleted T cells, or T cells provided the cDNA or gDNA that made up the material.

The sequencing input was peripheral blood. The clonotype comes from a human donor in a cohort sampled during active COVID-19.

This chain's CDR3 is CASTFSGTGFHGYTF. The CDR3 coding sequence is TGTGCCAGTACCTTCTCCGGGACAGGGTTCCACGGCTACACCTTC. This chain uses TRBV19 with TRBJ1-2; 9 bases match TRBD1. After removal of 7 bases from V and 8 bases from J, the junction contained 14 bases not matched to a gene. From germline, CDR1 is LNHDA and CDR2 SQIVND (reference sequence). This CDR3 region has 15 residues.